The T cell receptor beta chain described here comes from a study of T cell changes during pregnancy in multiple sclerosis. Trimming shortened V by 0 bases and J by 0 bases, and 7 bases separated the two germline ends. CDR1 and CDR2 (germline): SGDLS, YYNGEE. This CDR3 contains 15 residues. Using immunoSEQ multiplex PCR, the repertoire was profiled, and TCRdb retains in-frame clones only, with some absent. In the table there are tens of thousands of clones, around 92% of which are singletons. V is TRBV9 and J is TRBJ2-4; possibly TRBD2 for D (6 bases). The TCR comes from a female donor with multiple sclerosis, enrolled in a pregnancy study. The sample consisted of peripheral blood, taken after pregnancy. The CDR3 reads CASSVGDLAKNIQYF. CDR3 nucleotides: TGTGCCAGCAGCGTAGGGGACTTAGCCAAAAACATTCAGTACTTC. The variable domain in full, with the rest retrieved from reference TRBV9 and TRBJ2-4, is DSGVTQTPKHLITATGQRVTLRCSPRSGDLSVYWYQQSLDQGLQFLIQYYNGEERAKGNILERFSAQQFPDLHSELNLSSLELGDSALYFCASSVGDLAKNIQYFGAGTRLSVL.